This T cell receptor beta chain was recovered during a study of response to subunit inactivated influenza vaccine. This clonotype showed up just a few times. TCRdb reprocessed the RT-PCR reads with MiXCR, giving one entry per CDR3 protein. The data hold a few hundred thousand distinct CDR3 sequences, with roughly 10% observed a single time. The same sample was also used in a study of T cells expressing NK-cell markers. From that study: TCR beta cDNA was generated via 5'RACE template switching incorporating UMIs. Just one sequenced donor of eight was HCMV-seronegative, while seven were seropositive. These clonotypes also led the CD3+CD56-NKG2C+ fraction in a few donors.

This specimen was PBMCs from blood, taken on the day of vaccination. The TCR originated in a man aged 50 to 60 who received an inactivated influenza vaccine.

This chain's CDR3 is CSVEGFGTGELFF. CDR3 in DNA: TGCAGCGTTGAGGGGTTCGGCACCGGGGAGCTGTTTTTT. This chain links TRBV29-1 with TRBJ2-2; no clear D gene. This CDR3 contains 13 residues. V gave up 3 bases and J gave up 4 bases, with 9 bases separating them. Germline loops: CDR1 SQVTM, CDR2 ANQGSEA.